The 3 T cell receptor beta chains in this list originate from one sample, sequenced in a study of Ad26.COV2.S vaccination and SARS-CoV-2 variants. Measured with immunoSEQ multiplex PCR; TCRdb has only the in-frame clones, and not every one. The table lists about 440,000 clones, around 91% of them singletons. Treatment meaning: 19 received Ad26.COV2.S at low or high dose, single or two shots; a few received placebo; per-sample allocation not given. Repertoires come from day 63 after the first vaccine or placebo injection. The input for sequencing was peripheral blood, taken in a trial of Ad26.COV2.S vaccine versus placebo. These receptors originate from a person between 18 and 59 years old who received the Ad26.COV2.S COVID-19 vaccine or a placebo.

This clone appeared once. The chain carries TRBV13 and TRBJ2-2; no clear D gene. Between the trimmed V and J ends, which lost 1 base and 0 bases, there was a span of 6 bases. This CDR3 has 15 residues. Germline V gene lookup returns CDR1 PRHDT and CDR2 FYEKMQ (reference sequence). The CDR3 DNA reads as TGTGCCAGCAGCTTAGCCAATACGAACACCGGGGAGCTGTTTTTT. Protein sequence: CASSLANTNTGELFF.

The J gene is TRBJ2-2, the V gene TRBV10-3; 9 bases match TRBD1. J gave up 3 bases and V 11 bases, and 7 bases lay outside the gene matches. There are 14 residues in the CDR3. Germline assignment: CDR1 ENHRY and CDR2 SYGVKD. The CDR3 sequence is CAVGQGIDTGELFF. The CDR3 DNA reads as TGTGCCGTGGGACAGGGAATTGACACCGGGGAGCTGTTTTTT.

This chain connects TRBV11-2 to TRBJ2-7; 9 nucleotides line up with TRBD2. CDR1 and CDR2 from the germline V gene are SGHAT and FQNNGV. The CDR3 is made up of 15 amino acids. The junction had 7 bases not matched to a gene; V was cut back by 3 bases and J by 4 bases. CDR3 in DNA: TGTGCCAGCAGCTTGGGACTAGCAATATCTTACGAGCAGTACTTC. Translating gives CASSLGLAISYEQYF.